This passage covers 6 T cell receptor beta chains from one sample sequenced in a study of blood T cell repertoires in COVID-19. The assay was immunoSEQ multiplex PCR, and TCRdb's table has in-frame clones only and misses some. Altogether hundreds of thousands of clones are present, 85% being singletons, with the ten largest covering around 3.4%. Sequencing input: peripheral blood. The receptor set was obtained from a woman aged 18 to 35 with acute or convalescent COVID-19.

The rearrangement links TRBV19 to TRBJ1-1; D possibly corresponds to TRBD1 (6 bases). The V end was cut by 5 bases, the J end by 0 bases, with 10 bases between. Germline V gene lookup returns CDR1 LNHDA and CDR2 SQIVND (reference sequence). The CDR3 runs to 14 residues. CDR3 sequence reads: CASSFGQLNTEAFF. The DNA for the CDR3 is TGTGCCAGTAGTTTCGGACAGTTGAACACTGAAGCTTTCTTT.

DNA for the CDR3: TGTGCCAGCAGTTACTCATCAGTGCAGTTCTTC. Translation gives CASSYSSVQFF. This chain links TRBV6-5 with TRBJ2-1, with D hard to call. The CDR3 is 11 residues long. V was trimmed by 0 bases and J by 12 bases, leaving 6 bases between them. Germline V gives CDR1 MNHEY, CDR2 SVGAGI.

The V gene is TRBV10-2, the J gene TRBJ1-1; D gene uncertain. Looked up from germline, CDR1 is WSHSY and CDR2 is SAAADI. Trimming cost V 1 base and J 1 base, with 10 bases left between them. The length of the CDR3 is 15 residues. The CDR3 region is CASSEYAGKNTEAFF. The CDR3 DNA sequence: TGCGCCAGCAGTGAGTATGCAGGAAAGAACACTGAAGCTTTCTTT.

CDR3 sequence (DNA): TGTGCCAGCAGTCCCTCAGGGGCGTTAAATGAGCAGTTCTTC. Its translation is CASSPSGALNEQFF. The chain has TRBV28 and TRBJ2-1, with D possibly being TRBD1 (6 bases). Trimming removed 5 bases from V and 7 bases from J, with 15 bases in between. Germline assignment: CDR1 MDHEN and CDR2 SYDVKM. The CDR3 loop spans 14 amino acids.

The chain links TRBV6-5 to TRBJ1-4, with 8 nucleotides matching TRBD1. Germline assignment: CDR1 MNHEY and CDR2 SVGAGI. The CDR3 has 15 amino acids. V was clipped by 6 bases and J by 0 bases; unmatched bases: 3. CDR3 DNA: TGTGCCAGCAGGACAGGGGCTGCAACTAATGAAAAACTGTTTTTT. This sequence encodes CASRTGAATNEKLFF.

Note on this clone: A much more abundant neighbour one base away suggests this may be a read error. The sample holds other DNA sequences that translate to the same CDR3. The V call is TRBV6-5, the J call TRBJ1-1, with a weak D call TRBD1 (5 bases). The CDR3 loop spans 12 amino acids. Trimming shortened V by 2 bases and J by 5 bases, and 6 bases separated the two germline ends. Per the germline V gene, CDR1 is MNHEY and CDR2 is SVGAGI. The CDR3: CASSYGGTEAFF. The CDR3, as DNA: TGTGCCAGCAGTTACGGGGGGACTGAAGCTTTCTTT.